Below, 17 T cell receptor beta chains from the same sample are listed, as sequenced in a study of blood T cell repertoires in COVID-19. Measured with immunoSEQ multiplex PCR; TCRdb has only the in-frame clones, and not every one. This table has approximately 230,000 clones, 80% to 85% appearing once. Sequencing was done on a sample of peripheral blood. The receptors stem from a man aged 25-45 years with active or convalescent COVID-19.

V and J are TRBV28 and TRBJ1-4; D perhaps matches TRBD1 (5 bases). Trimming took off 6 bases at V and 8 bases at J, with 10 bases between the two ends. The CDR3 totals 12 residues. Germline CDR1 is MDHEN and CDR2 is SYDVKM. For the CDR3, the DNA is TGTGCCAGCAGACGGGGGATGGAAAAACTGTTTTTT. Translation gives CASRRGMEKLFF.

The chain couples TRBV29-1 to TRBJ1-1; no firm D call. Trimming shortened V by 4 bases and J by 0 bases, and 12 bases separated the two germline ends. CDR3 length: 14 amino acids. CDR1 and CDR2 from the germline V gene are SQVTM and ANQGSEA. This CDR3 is CSVVTRALNTEAFF. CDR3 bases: TGCAGCGTTGTGACTAGGGCTCTGAACACTGAAGCTTTCTTT.

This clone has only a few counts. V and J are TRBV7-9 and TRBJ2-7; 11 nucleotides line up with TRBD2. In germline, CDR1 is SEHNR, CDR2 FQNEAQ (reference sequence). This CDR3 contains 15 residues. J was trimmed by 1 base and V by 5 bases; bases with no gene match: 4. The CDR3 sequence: CASSTGTSGSYEQYF. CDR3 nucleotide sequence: TGTGCCAGCAGCACCGGGACTAGCGGTTCCTACGAGCAGTACTTC.

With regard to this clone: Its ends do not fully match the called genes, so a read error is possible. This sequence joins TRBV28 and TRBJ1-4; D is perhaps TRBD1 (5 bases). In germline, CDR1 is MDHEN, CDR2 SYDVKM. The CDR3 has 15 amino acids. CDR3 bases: TGTGCCAACAGTTCCCAGGGTATAGGCTTAGAAAAACTGTTTTTT. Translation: CANSSQGIGLEKLFF.

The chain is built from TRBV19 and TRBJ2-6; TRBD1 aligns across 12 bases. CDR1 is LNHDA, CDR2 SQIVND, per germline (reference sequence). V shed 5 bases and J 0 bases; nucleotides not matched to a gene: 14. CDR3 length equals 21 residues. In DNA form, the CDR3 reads TGTGCCAGTAGTCGGGAGGGGACAGGGGGCTCGTTCGCCTCTGGGGCCAACGTCCTGACTTTC. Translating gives CASSREGTGGSFASGANVLTF.

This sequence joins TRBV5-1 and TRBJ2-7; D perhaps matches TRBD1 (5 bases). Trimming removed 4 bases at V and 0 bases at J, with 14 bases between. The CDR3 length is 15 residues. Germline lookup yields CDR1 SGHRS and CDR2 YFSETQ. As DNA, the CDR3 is TGCGCCAGCAGCGATACAGGCTATAGCTCCTACGAGCAGTACTTC. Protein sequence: CASSDTGYSSYEQYF.

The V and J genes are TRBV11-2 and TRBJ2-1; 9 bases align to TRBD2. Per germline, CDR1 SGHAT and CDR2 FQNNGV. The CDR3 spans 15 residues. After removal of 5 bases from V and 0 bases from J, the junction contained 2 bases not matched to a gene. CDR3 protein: CASSGSGGSYNEQFF. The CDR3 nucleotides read TGTGCCAGCAGCGGTAGCGGGGGCTCCTACAATGAGCAGTTCTTC.

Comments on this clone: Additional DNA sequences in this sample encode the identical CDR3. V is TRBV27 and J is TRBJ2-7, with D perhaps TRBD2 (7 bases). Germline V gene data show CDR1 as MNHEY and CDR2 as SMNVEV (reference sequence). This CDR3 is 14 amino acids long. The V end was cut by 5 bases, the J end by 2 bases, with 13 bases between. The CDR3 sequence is CASSIGRGAYEQYF. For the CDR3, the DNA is TGTGCCAGCAGTATTGGGAGGGGGGCCTACGAGCAGTACTTC.

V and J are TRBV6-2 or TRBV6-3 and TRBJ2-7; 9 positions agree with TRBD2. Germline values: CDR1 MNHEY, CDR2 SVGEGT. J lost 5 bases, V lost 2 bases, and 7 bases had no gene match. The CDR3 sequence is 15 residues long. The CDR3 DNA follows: TGTGCCAGCAGTTACCCGGCTAGCGGGGTCCACGAGCAGTACTTC. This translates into CASSYPASGVHEQYF.

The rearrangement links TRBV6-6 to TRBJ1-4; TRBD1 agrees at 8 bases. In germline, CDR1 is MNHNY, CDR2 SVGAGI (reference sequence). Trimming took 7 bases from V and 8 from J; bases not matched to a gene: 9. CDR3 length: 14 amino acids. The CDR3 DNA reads TGTGCCAGCACCTGGACAGGGAACGGAGAAAAACTGTTTTTT. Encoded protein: CASTWTGNGEKLFF.

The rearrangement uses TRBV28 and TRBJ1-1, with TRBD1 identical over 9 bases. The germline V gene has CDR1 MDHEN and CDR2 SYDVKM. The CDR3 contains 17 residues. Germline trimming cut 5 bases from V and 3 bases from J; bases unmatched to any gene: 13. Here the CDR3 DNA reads TGTGCCAGCAGTAAACAACAGGGGGCCTTATGGGACACTGAAGCTTTCTTT. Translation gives CASSKQQGALWDTEAFF. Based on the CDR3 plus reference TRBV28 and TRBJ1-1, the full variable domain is DVKVTQSSRYLVKRTGEKVFLECVQDMDHENMFWYRQDPGLGLRLIYFSYDVKMKEKGDIPEGYSVSREKKERFSLILESASTNQTSMYLCASSKQQGALWDTEAFFGQGTRLTVV.

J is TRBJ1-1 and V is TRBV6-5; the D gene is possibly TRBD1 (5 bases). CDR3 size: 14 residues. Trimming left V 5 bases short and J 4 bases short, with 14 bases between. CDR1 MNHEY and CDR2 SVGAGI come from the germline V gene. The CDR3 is CASSKQDGGTEAFF. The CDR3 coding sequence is TGTGCCAGCAGTAAACAGGACGGGGGCACTGAAGCTTTCTTT.

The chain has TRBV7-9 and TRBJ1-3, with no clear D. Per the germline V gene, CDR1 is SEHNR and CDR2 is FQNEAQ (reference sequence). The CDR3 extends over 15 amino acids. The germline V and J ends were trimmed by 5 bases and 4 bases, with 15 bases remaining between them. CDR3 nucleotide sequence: TGTGCCAGCAGCCCTAAGATCAGACTCGGAAACACCATATATTTT. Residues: CASSPKIRLGNTIYF.

The CDR3: CASDTGNYNEQFF. DNA of the CDR3: TGTGCCAGTGATACGGGAAACTACAATGAGCAGTTCTTC. The genes are TRBV19 and TRBJ2-1; D possibly corresponds to TRBD2 (5 bases). The CDR3 has 13 residues. Germline V gene data show CDR1 as LNHDA and CDR2 as SQIVND (reference sequence). Trimming left V 8 bases short and J 3 bases short, with 11 bases between.

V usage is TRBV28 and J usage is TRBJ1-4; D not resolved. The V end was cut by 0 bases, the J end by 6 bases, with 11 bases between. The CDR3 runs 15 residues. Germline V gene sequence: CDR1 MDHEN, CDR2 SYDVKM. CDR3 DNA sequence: TGTGCCAGCAGTTTATGGGAGGGTACAGATGAAAAACTGTTTTTT. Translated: CASSLWEGTDEKLFF. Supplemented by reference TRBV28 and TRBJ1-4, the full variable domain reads DVKVTQSSRYLVKRTGEKVFLECVQDMDHENMFWYRQDPGLGLRLIYFSYDVKMKEKGDIPEGYSVSREKKERFSLILESASTNQTSMYLCASSLWEGTDEKLFFGSGTQLSVL.

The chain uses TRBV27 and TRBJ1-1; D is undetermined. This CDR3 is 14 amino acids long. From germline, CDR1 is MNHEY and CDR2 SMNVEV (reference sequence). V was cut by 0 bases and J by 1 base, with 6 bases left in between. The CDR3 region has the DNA TGTGCCAGCAGTTTATCAGCCGGGAACACTGAAGCTTTCTTT. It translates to CASSLSAGNTEAFF.

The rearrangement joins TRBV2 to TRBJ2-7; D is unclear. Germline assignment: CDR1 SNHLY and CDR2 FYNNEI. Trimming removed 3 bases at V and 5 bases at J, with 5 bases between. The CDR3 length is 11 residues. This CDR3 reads CASSESDEQYF. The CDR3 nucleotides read TGTGCCAGCAGTGAGTCGGACGAGCAGTACTTC.